Sequencing of this TCR beta chain was carried out in a study of T cells expressing NK-cell markers. TCRdb re-called the 5' RACE reads and catalogs CDR3 proteins one per entry, DNA excluded. This sample's table reports approximately 380,000 distinct CDR3 sequences. The germline V gene encodes CDR1 MNHEY and CDR2 SVGEGT. This CDR3 is 14 amino acids long. The V call is TRBV6-2 or TRBV6-3, the J call TRBJ2-1. Sequenced input: blood T cells: a sorted CD56 or NKG2C T cell subset, CD4+ or CD8+ T cells, or bulk PBMC T cells (not recorded which). The receptor was derived from a man aged 18 to 69 in good health. CDR3: CASRTWVGHNEQFF.